Presented here are 19 T cell receptor beta chains from one specimen sequenced in a study of blood T cell repertoires in COVID-19. TCRdb's table, derived via immunoSEQ multiplex PCR, lists solely in-frame clones and lacks some. The sample gives roughly 190,000 clones, roughly 77% of which show up once; less than 20% is in the top ten. Sequenced input: PBMCs or T cells enriched from blood (not recorded which). These TCRs come from a woman aged 50 to 60 with acute COVID-19.

This chain connects TRBV19 to TRBJ2-7; tentatively, D is TRBD2 (6 bases). Per germline, CDR1 LNHDA and CDR2 SQIVND (reference sequence). The CDR3 contains 13 residues. The V gene lost 3 bases and the J gene lost 7 bases, with 13 bases spanning the gap. The DNA of the CDR3 is TGTGCCAGTAGTATGCGGCCCGGGGGAGAGCAGTACGTC. Residues: CASSMRPGGEQYV.

The chain links TRBV5-5 to TRBJ2-7; weak D call: TRBD2 (5 bases). The CDR3 is 14 amino acids. Germline CDR1 SGHKS, CDR2 YYEKEE (reference sequence). Trimming took 0 bases from V and 4 from J, leaving 11 bases between them. This chain's CDR3 is CASSLAGMGYEQYV. Written as DNA, the CDR3 is TGTGCCAGCAGCTTGGCCGGGATGGGATACGAGCAGTACGTC.

The chain combines TRBV18 with TRBJ2-7, with D possibly matching TRBD1 (5 bases). Germline CDR1 reads KGHSH; CDR2 reads LQKENI. The CDR3 totals 12 residues. V lost 4 bases to trimming and J lost 2 bases, with 6 bases between them. The CDR3 protein is CASSQGTYEQYV. CDR3 coding DNA: TGTGCCAGCTCACAGGGGACCTACGAGCAGTACGTC.

The chain has TRBV18 and TRBJ1-5; D remains ambiguous. In germline, CDR1 is KGHSH, CDR2 LQKENI. The CDR3 extends over 17 amino acids. Trimming took 4 bases from V and 2 from J, leaving 18 bases between them. CDR3: CASSRSPFQKGNQPQHF. DNA of the CDR3: TGTGCCAGCTCACGTTCACCATTCCAGAAAGGCAATCAGCCCCAGCATTTT. Together with reference TRBV18 and TRBJ1-5, the CDR3 gives the full variable domain: NAGVMQNPRHLVRRRGQEARLRCSPMKGHSHVYWYRQLPEEGLKFMVYLQKENIIDESGMPKERFSAEFPKEGPSILRIQQVVRGDSAAYFCASSRSPFQKGNQPQHFGDGTRLSIL.

The J gene is TRBJ1-5, the V gene TRBV19; no firm D call. This CDR3 comprises 14 residues. Germline CDR1 reads LNHDA; CDR2 reads SQIVND (reference sequence). The V gene lost 8 bases and the J gene lost 1 base, with 12 bases spanning the gap. DNA for the CDR3: TGTGCCAGTGGTTTAACGGTCAGCAATCAGCCCCAGCATTTT. Translation gives CASGLTVSNQPQHF.

The V gene is TRBV12-5, the J gene TRBJ2-1; a possible D gene is TRBD2 (7 bases). The CDR3 runs to 17 residues. Germline-derived CDR1 and CDR2 are LGHNT and FRNRAP. The V end lost 4 bases, the J end lost 4 bases, and 20 bases lay between the germline ends. CDR3 nucleotide sequence: TGTGCTAGTGGTTCGGAAATTGAGGGAGGGGGGTACAATGAGCAGTTCTTC. It codes for CASGSEIEGGGYNEQFF.

The rearrangement joins TRBV13 to TRBJ1-3; possibly TRBD1 for D (6 bases). Per the germline V gene, CDR1 is PRHDT and CDR2 is FYEKMQ (reference sequence). This CDR3 contains 16 residues. V was pared by 5 bases and J by 0 bases, with 14 bases between. CDR3 nucleotide sequence: TGTGCCAGCAGCCTCTCTCAGGGGACCTCTGGAAACACCATATATTTT. Amino acid sequence: CASSLSQGTSGNTIYF.

V gene TRBV28 combines with J gene TRBJ1-5, with TRBD1 as a possible D gene (6 bases). The CDR3 is 14 residues long. The V gene lost 6 bases and the J gene lost 7 bases, with 16 bases spanning the gap. Germline V gives CDR1 MDHEN, CDR2 SYDVKM. CDR3 DNA sequence: TGTGCCAGCAGCTCGGGGGGGCCCGAGCAGCCCCAGCATTTT. Its translation: CASSSGGPEQPQHF.

On this clone itself: The sample has other DNA sequences that encode this CDR3 too. V usage is TRBV19 and J usage is TRBJ1-5; the D is unclear. Trimming pared 5 bases from V and 7 bases from J, leaving 12 bases between. Germline V gene lookup returns CDR1 LNHDA and CDR2 SQIVND (reference sequence). CDR3 length: 13 residues. CDR3: CASSSGVRQPQHF. CDR3 nucleotide sequence: TGTGCCAGTAGTTCCGGGGTGCGACAGCCCCAGCATTTT.

The genes are TRBV5-1 and TRBJ1-2; 12 bases line up with TRBD1. Germline-derived CDR1 and CDR2 are SGHRS and YFSETQ. The CDR3 covers 16 residues. Trimming took 3 bases from V and 5 from J; bases not matched to a gene: 8. Here the CDR3 DNA reads TGCGCCAGCAGCTCATCCGGGACAGGGGGCGCGTATGGCTACACCTTC. Translation: CASSSSGTGGAYGYTF. Using reference TRBV5-1 and TRBJ1-2 for the parts outside the CDR3, the full variable domain is KAGVTQTPRYLIKTRGQQVTLSCSPISGHRSVSWYQQTPGQGLQFLFEYFSETQRNKGNFPGRFSGRQFSNSRSEMNVSTLELGDSALYLCASSSSGTGGAYGYTFGSGTRLTVV.

The chain uses TRBV18 and TRBJ1-1; D is perhaps TRBD1 (5 bases). The germline gives CDR1 KGHSH, CDR2 LQKENI. The CDR3 has 13 amino acids. V lost 3 bases, J lost 7 bases, and 12 bases lay in between. This CDR3 is CASSPTEQVEAFF. The CDR3 DNA reads TGTGCCAGCTCACCGACAGAGCAAGTTGAAGCTTTCTTT.

V and J are TRBV23-1 and TRBJ2-3, with 7 bases fitting TRBD1. TRBV23-1 is reported as an ORF; its role is uncertain. Trimming cost V 8 bases and J 5 bases; bases outside gene matches: 13. The CDR3 loop spans 15 amino acids. The CDR3 loop reads CASQGDRASRDTQYF. CDR3 DNA sequence: TGCGCCAGCCAAGGCGACAGGGCGAGTAGAGATACGCAGTATTTT.

The rearrangement uses TRBV7-2 and TRBJ1-1; maybe TRBD1 (5 bases). Germline-derived CDR1 and CDR2 are SGHTA and FQGNSA. The length of the CDR3 is 17 residues. Trimming stripped 6 bases from V and 1 base from J, with 21 bases between. The CDR3 region has the DNA TGTGCCAGCAGTCCCCGTCGGGGGGGATCTACGAACACTGAAGCTTTCTTT. This codes for CASSPRRGGSTNTEAFF.

The CDR3 here is CASSRLAGTYNEQFF. The CDR3 nucleotides are TGTGCCAGCAGTCGACTAGCGGGGACTTACAATGAGCAGTTCTTC. J is TRBJ2-1 and V is TRBV6-5; 11 positions agree with TRBD2. The V segment lost 5 bases and the J segment 4 bases; nucleotides outside the gene matches: 4. Germline lookup yields CDR1 MNHEY and CDR2 SVGAGI. The CDR3 consists of 15 residues.

This sequence joins TRBV4-2 and TRBJ1-3; 7 bases match TRBD1. The V gene's germline CDR1 is LGHNA and CDR2 YNFKEQ. The trim removed 4 bases at V and 0 bases at J, leaving 9 bases unmatched. CDR3 length: 17 amino acids. DNA for the CDR3: TGTGCCAGCAGCCTTAGGACAGGAGGGGACTCTGGAAACACCATATATTTT. Translated, it gives CASSLRTGGDSGNTIYF.

About this clone itself: The sample contains more than one DNA sequence encoding this CDR3. The chain is built from TRBV28 and TRBJ1-5; 7 bases map to TRBD1. The CDR3 extends over 15 amino acids. Germline loops: CDR1 MDHEN, CDR2 SYDVKM. The ends lost 8 bases at V and 4 bases at J; junction bases unmatched: 11. The CDR3 here is CASLSGQGGNQPQHF. The DNA of the CDR3 is TGTGCCAGCCTGTCGGGGCAGGGGGGAAATCAGCCCCAGCATTTT.

The J gene is TRBJ1-6, the V gene TRBV5-1; D remains ambiguous. The germline V gene has CDR1 SGHRS and CDR2 YFSETQ. V lost 1 base and J lost 5, with 13 bases in between. The CDR3 spans 16 residues. The CDR3 here is CASSLSGQANNSPLHF. In DNA form, the CDR3 reads TGCGCCAGCAGCTTGTCCGGCCAGGCGAATAATTCACCCCTCCACTTT.

The V and J genes are TRBV5-1 and TRBJ1-1; D is unclear. Trimming removed 0 bases at V and 5 bases at J, with 8 bases between. CDR3 size: 13 residues. Looked up from germline, CDR1 is SGHRS and CDR2 is YFSETQ. The CDR3 region is CASSLDVMTEAFF. The CDR3 DNA reads TGCGCCAGCAGCTTGGATGTCATGACTGAAGCTTTCTTT.

This clone showed up just a few times. The chain carries TRBV6-1 and TRBJ2-7; 7 nucleotides align to TRBD1. V was clipped by 0 bases and J by 4 bases; unmatched bases: 9. The CDR3 runs 16 residues. CDR1 MNHNS and CDR2 SASEGT come from the germline V gene. CDR3 residues: CASSEAPGTVRYEQYV. The CDR3 DNA reads TGTGCCAGCAGTGAAGCACCGGGGACAGTTAGATACGAGCAGTACGTC.